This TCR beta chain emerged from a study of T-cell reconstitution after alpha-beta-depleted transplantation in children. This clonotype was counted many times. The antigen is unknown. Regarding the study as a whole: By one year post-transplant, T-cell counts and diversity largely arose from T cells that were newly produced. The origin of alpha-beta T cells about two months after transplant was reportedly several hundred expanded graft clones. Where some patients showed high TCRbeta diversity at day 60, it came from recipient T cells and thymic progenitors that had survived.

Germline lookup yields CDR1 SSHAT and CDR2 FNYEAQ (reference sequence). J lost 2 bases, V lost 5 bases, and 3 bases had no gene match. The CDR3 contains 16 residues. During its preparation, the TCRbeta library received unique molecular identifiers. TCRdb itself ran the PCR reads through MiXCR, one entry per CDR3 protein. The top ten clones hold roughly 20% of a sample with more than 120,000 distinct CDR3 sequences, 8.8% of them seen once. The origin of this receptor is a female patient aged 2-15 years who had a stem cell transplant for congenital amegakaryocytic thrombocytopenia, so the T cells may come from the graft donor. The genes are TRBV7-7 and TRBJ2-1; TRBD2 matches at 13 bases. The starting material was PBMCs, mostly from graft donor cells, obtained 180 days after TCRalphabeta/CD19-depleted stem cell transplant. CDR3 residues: CASSLGTSGAYNEQFF. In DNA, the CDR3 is TGTGCCAGCAGCCTCGGGACTAGCGGGGCCTACAATGAGCAGTTCTTC.